This T cell receptor beta chain was observed in a study of cytomegalovirus exposure and HLA in healthy donors. This clone has just a few counts. What it recognizes is unknown. General study findings and limits: The study carried out a later analysis of TCR beta sequences. It associated some 15,000 of them with specific HLA alleles at a false discovery rate of 0.05. TCR sequences were mostly rare, though some public TCRs occurred in many donors. A later analysis showed HLA-associated TCR beta chains outstripping equally common others in clonal expansion.

This CDR3 is 15 amino acids long. Per the germline V gene, CDR1 is LNHNV and CDR2 is YYDKDF (reference sequence). Trimming removed 0 bases from V and 9 bases from J, with 17 bases in between. PCR involved 60 Vbeta and 13 Jbeta primers. Sequencing was performed with immunoSEQ multiplex PCR; in TCRdb, only in-frame clones are kept and a portion is missing. This table holds about 120,000 clones, 65% found once. The source is a woman aged 40-49 years in good health and CMV-seropositive. Material for sequencing was PBMCs. This chain connects TRBV15 to TRBJ2-5; D possibly corresponds to TRBD2 (6 bases). Here the CDR3 reads CATSRDRPGEEAQYF. The CDR3 bases are TGTGCCACCAGCAGAGATCGACCCGGGGAGGAGGCCCAGTACTTC.